This T cell receptor beta chain was sequenced during a study of cytomegalovirus exposure and HLA in healthy donors. Study-level background: Assignment to the Caucasian-associated ancestry cluster applied to around 82% of the 300 to 500 genotyped donors.

Germline loops: CDR1 SQVTM, CDR2 ANQGSEA. This CDR3 region has 13 residues. The germline V and J ends were trimmed by 6 bases and 6 bases, with 17 bases remaining between them. The count of this clone is one. Its antigen is unknown. Researchers ran the PCR with 60 Vbeta and 13 Jbeta primers. Some clones are missing from TCRdb's copy, which holds only in-frame ones; the method was immunoSEQ multiplex PCR. The sample has fewer than 130,000 clones, approximately 83% seen once. General observations from the study: Analysis performed later showed TCR beta chains linked to HLA being more clonally expanded than equally common others. Reportedly, cytomegalovirus status was diagnosed with high sensitivity and specificity.

This TCR came from a man aged 35 to 55 in good health and CMV-seronegative. Sequenced material: PBMCs. This chain uses TRBV29-1 with TRBJ1-1; perhaps TRBD1 as D (5 bases). CDR3 sequence: CSVIRGGEAEAFF. In nucleotides, the CDR3 is TGCAGCGTCATCCGGGGGGGGGAGGCTGAAGCTTTCTTT.